The 8 T cell receptor beta chains given below trace back to one sample, sequenced in a study of vaccination and CD4 T cells after COVID-19. Cultured CD4+ T cell DNA was sequenced using the Oncomine TCR Beta short-read assay. MiXCR was run by TCRdb on the PCR reads, yielding one entry per CDR3 protein. The sample gives fewer than 15,000 distinct CDR3 sequences, around a third of which show up once; around a third is in the top ten. Treatment denoted: roughly ten-day PBMC culture with coronavirus spike peptide pools or control peptides (ViraFEST assay). These receptors have no identified antigens. The starting material was CD4+ T cells from blood, cultured in vitro, obtained before SARS-CoV-2 vaccination. The receptors were gathered from a human donor who received a COVID-19 vaccine.

The genes are TRBV11-3 and TRBJ2-7, with 9 bases lining up with TRBD2. Germline V gene lookup returns CDR1 SGHNT and CDR2 YENEEA. Trimming at V came to 5 bases and at J to 0 bases, leaving 14 bases not matched to a gene. This CDR3 is built from 18 residues. CDR3 sequence reads: CASSEGGRGASGSYEQYF. In DNA, the CDR3 is TGTGCCAGCAGCGAGGGCGGGAGGGGGGCTAGCGGCTCCTACGAGCAGTACTTC.

This chain uses TRBV18 with TRBJ1-4, with no clear D. In germline, CDR1 is KGHSH, CDR2 LQKENI. The CDR3 totals 15 residues. V lost 5 bases to trimming and J lost 7 bases, with 17 bases between them. CDR3 sequence: CASSKDGVLGEKLFF. CDR3 bases: TGTGCCAGCTCAAAGGACGGGGTTTTGGGTGAAAAACTGTTTTTT.

This clonotype has just a few counts. This chain links TRBV19 with TRBJ1-2; 12 bases line up with TRBD1. The germline gives CDR1 LNHDA, CDR2 SQIVND (reference sequence). The CDR3 is made up of 16 amino acids. With V trimmed by 7 bases and J by 4 bases, 10 bases remained unmatched. The CDR3: CASTDLGTGGLYGYTF. CDR3 DNA sequence: TGTGCCAGTACTGACCTCGGGACAGGGGGCCTCTATGGCTACACCTTC.

This clonotype was detected only a few times. The chain joins TRBV20-1 to TRBJ2-5; D not certain. Germline V gene lookup returns CDR1 DFQATT and CDR2 SNEGSKA (reference sequence). The CDR3 length is 12 residues. The ends were cut back, 5 bases at V and 5 bases at J, with 12 bases in the middle. CDR3 DNA sequence: TGCAGTGCTCAGTTAGGGTGGGAGACCCAGTACTTC. Its translation is CSAQLGWETQYF.

The rearrangement links TRBV24-1 to TRBJ2-7, with D uncertain. Germline lookup yields CDR1 KGHDR and CDR2 SFDVKD. V was trimmed by 0 bases and J by 6 bases, leaving 8 bases between them. This CDR3 has 13 residues. CDR3 loop: CATSDLTPLEQYF. The DNA of the CDR3 is TGTGCCACCAGTGATTTGACCCCACTCGAGCAGTACTTC.

The CDR3 is CSAGTSGTDTQYF. The CDR3 coding sequence is TGCAGTGCTGGTACTAGCGGCACAGATACGCAGTATTTT. The chain joins TRBV20-1 to TRBJ2-3; 7 bases fit TRBD2. Germline V lookup: CDR1 DFQATT, CDR2 SNEGSKA (reference sequence). V lost 5 bases to trimming and J lost 1 base; unmatched junction nucleotides: 3. CDR3 length equals 13 residues.

This clonotype is labeled medium-sized. CDR3 nucleotide sequence: TGTGCCAGCAGTTCCTGGACAGGGGATAGCAATCAGCCCCAGCATTTT. It encodes CASSSWTGDSNQPQHF. The rearrangement links TRBV6-5 to TRBJ1-5; 9 positions match TRBD1. There are 16 residues in the CDR3. In germline, CDR1 is MNHEY, CDR2 SVGAGI. The trim removed 4 bases at V and 0 bases at J, leaving 4 bases unmatched.

This clonotype was counted a few times. The rearrangement joins TRBV7-9 to TRBJ2-7, with D unclear. CDR1 and CDR2 (germline): SEHNR, FQNEAQ (reference sequence). The CDR3 sequence is 11 residues long. The V end lost 3 bases, the J end lost 5 bases, and 5 bases lay between the germline ends. The CDR3: CASSFTDEQYF. CDR3 bases: TGTGCCAGCAGCTTTACCGACGAGCAGTACTTC.